These 21 T cell receptor beta chains originate from one sample sequenced in a study of memory CD4+ T cells and cytomegalovirus serostatus (dated by TCRdb to the late 2010s). The method behind the library was the immunoSEQ multiplex PCR assay. The table was pulled from immuneACCESS by TCRdb, which kept in-frame rearrangements only. Such tables lose some clones; where checked, under half of the loss comes from unresolved V genes, and the rest has no known cause. The sample data list around 60,000 clones, and roughly 84% of these were observed just once. The ten largest clonotypes hold roughly 0.5% of the sample. A FACSAria II was used to sort memory CD4+ T cells, defined as single viable CD3+CD4+CD8-CD45RO+ cells. Material: memory CD4+ T cells from blood. Receptors originate from an adult in good health and CMV-seronegative. Some clones in this sample may be carry-over from other donors' samples.

The CDR3 nucleotides are TGTGCCAGCAGTTACTCGGGAAGGGGTCTGGCTGGCTACACCTTC. It specifies CASSYSGRGLAGYTF. V is TRBV6-5 and J is TRBJ1-2; tentatively, D is TRBD1 (5 bases). The V end was cut by 0 bases, the J end by 7 bases, with 15 bases between. This CDR3 has 15 residues. Germline CDR1 MNHEY, CDR2 SVGAGI.

The table lists this clone with a few counts. J is TRBJ2-5 and V is TRBV4-2; 9 bases map to TRBD2. The germline CDR1 and CDR2 sequences are LGHNA and YNFKEQ. The CDR3 loop spans 16 amino acids. Trimming at V came to 3 bases and at J to 2 bases, leaving 7 bases not matched to a gene. The CDR3 nucleotides read TGTGCCAGCAGCCAGGTTTCTAGCGGGACGCAAGAGACCCAGTACTTC. This sequence encodes CASSQVSSGTQETQYF.

This clone has only one observation. The chain links TRBV7-2 to TRBJ2-7; TRBD1 might be the D (6 bases). The CDR3 runs to 14 residues. V was cut by 4 bases and J by 4 bases, with 14 bases left in between. The germline CDR1 and CDR2 sequences are SGHTA and FQGNSA. CDR3 loop: CASSSGQLGYEQYF. CDR3 DNA: TGTGCCAGCAGCTCAGGACAGCTTGGGTACGAGCAGTACTTC.

The chain joins TRBV11-3 to TRBJ2-1; no reliable D call. The CDR3 consists of 14 residues. The V gene's germline CDR1 is SGHNT and CDR2 YENEEA. V was pared by 4 bases and J by 6 bases, with 13 bases between. Here the CDR3 DNA reads TGTGCCAGCAGCTCCGATCGGTCGGGCAATGAGCAGTTCTTC. It yields the protein CASSSDRSGNEQFF.

This sequence joins TRBV4-2 and TRBJ2-7; 11 bases agree with TRBD2. Germline loops: CDR1 LGHNA, CDR2 YNFKEQ. CDR3 length: 15 residues. J lost 3 bases, V lost 2 bases, and 3 bases had no gene match. CDR3 coding DNA: TGTGCCAGCAGCCAACAGACTAGCGGGGACTACGAGCAGTACTTC. Translated, it gives CASSQQTSGDYEQYF.

The chain employs TRBV30 and TRBJ1-6; no definite D call. Deletions cut 0 bases from V and 10 bases from J, with 10 bases between. The CDR3 has 13 amino acids. Germline-derived CDR1 and CDR2 are GTSNPN and SVGIG (reference sequence). The CDR3 loop reads CAWSVSSRSPLHF. The CDR3 DNA sequence: TGTGCCTGGAGTGTTTCCTCCAGGTCACCCCTCCACTTT.

The chain employs TRBV28 and TRBJ1-5; maybe TRBD1 (5 bases). CDR3 length: 14 residues. Germline V gene data show CDR1 as MDHEN and CDR2 as SYDVKM. Trimming removed 9 bases from V and 2 bases from J, with 14 bases in between. The CDR3 coding sequence is TGTGCCAGTAAACGGGGGACGGGCAATCAGCCCCAGCATTTT. It is translated as CASKRGTGNQPQHF.

The chain has TRBV19 and TRBJ2-1; no reliable D call. V was cut by 6 bases and J by 6 bases, with 9 bases left in between. Germline V lookup: CDR1 LNHDA, CDR2 SQIVND (reference sequence). This CDR3 contains 12 residues. As DNA, the CDR3 is TGTGCCAGTAGCCGGATTTCCAATGAGCAGTTCTTC. Encoded protein: CASSRISNEQFF.

The chain uses TRBV11-2 and TRBJ2-3; 9 nucleotides line up with TRBD1. Germline-derived CDR1 and CDR2 are SGHAT and FQNNGV. Trimming removed 3 bases from V and 0 bases from J; junction bases left unmatched: 10. The CDR3 extends over 18 amino acids. The CDR3 protein is CASSFPPGTGLSTDTQYF. CDR3 DNA sequence: TGTGCCAGCAGCTTTCCTCCCGGGACAGGGCTAAGCACAGATACGCAGTATTTT.

The chain combines TRBV2 with TRBJ1-3; 10 bases fit TRBD1. The CDR3 is 15 amino acids. J was trimmed by 4 bases and V by 5 bases; bases with no gene match: 5. The germline V gene encodes CDR1 SNHLY and CDR2 FYNNEI. CDR3 nucleotides: TGTGCCAGCAGTTCGGACAGGGGGTCGGGAAACACCATATATTTT. Translated: CASSSDRGSGNTIYF.

This clone was counted once. This sequence joins TRBV9 and TRBJ1-3, with D unresolved. The V gene lost 0 bases and the J gene lost 0 bases, with 7 bases spanning the gap. Germline CDR1 reads SGDLS; CDR2 reads YYNGEE. This CDR3 contains 15 residues. The CDR3 loop is CASSVEAVSGNTIYF. CDR3 coding DNA: TGTGCCAGCAGCGTAGAGGCGGTCTCTGGAAACACCATATATTTT.

The chain joins TRBV29-1 to TRBJ2-3; 11 bases match TRBD2. This CDR3 is built from 15 residues. V lost 4 bases to trimming and J lost 0 bases; unmatched junction nucleotides: 3. The germline V gene encodes CDR1 SQVTM and CDR2 ANQGSEA. The CDR3 nucleotides read TGCAGCGTTGGAGGGACTAGCGGAAGCACAGATACGCAGTATTTT. It codes for CSVGGTSGSTDTQYF.

The chain has TRBV19 and TRBJ2-5, with D possibly matching TRBD2 (6 bases). Trimming stripped 7 bases from V and 3 bases from J, with 15 bases between. Germline CDR1 LNHDA, CDR2 SQIVND (reference sequence). This CDR3 is built from 14 residues. The CDR3 DNA follows: TGTGCCAGTAAGGCCTCGGGGGTGGAAGAGACCCAGTACTTC. Its translation: CASKASGVEETQYF.

This chain links TRBV5-1 with TRBJ2-3; D is perhaps TRBD2 (6 bases). There are 16 residues in the CDR3. Trimming cost V 5 bases and J 0 bases, with 16 bases left between them. CDR1 is SGHRS and CDR2 is YFSETQ in the germline V gene. The CDR3 DNA is TGCGCCAGCAGGCTAGCGAGAACCCTTAGCACAGATACGCAGTATTTT. Translating gives CASRLARTLSTDTQYF.

This chain uses TRBV5-1 with TRBJ2-2, with D perhaps TRBD2 (6 bases). The germline V and J ends were trimmed by 4 bases and 5 bases, with 15 bases remaining between them. This CDR3 spans 15 amino acids. In germline, CDR1 is SGHRS, CDR2 YFSETQ. Written as DNA, the CDR3 is TGCGCCAGCAGCCTTAGCGGAGAGGGTACCGGGGAGCTGTTTTTT. Protein: CASSLSGEGTGELFF.

The rearrangement joins TRBV7-8 to TRBJ1-3, with a possible D match to TRBD1 (6 bases). The CDR3 extends over 15 amino acids. The germline V and J ends were trimmed by 1 base and 4 bases, with 11 bases remaining between them. CDR1 and CDR2 (germline): SGHVS, FQNEAQ. The CDR3 loop is CASSLVQGGGNTIYF. In DNA form, the CDR3 reads TGTGCCAGCAGCTTAGTACAGGGAGGAGGAAACACCATATATTTT.

This chain connects TRBV18 to TRBJ2-1; maybe TRBD1 (6 bases). V lost 5 bases, J lost 6 bases, and 11 bases lay in between. Germline CDR1 is KGHSH and CDR2 is LQKENI. The CDR3 runs 13 residues. The CDR3 nucleotides read TGTGCCAGCTCATCCGGGACACGCAATGAGCAGTTCTTC. This sequence encodes CASSSGTRNEQFF.

The CDR3 protein is CAWSHNEQFF. Here the CDR3 DNA reads TGTGCCTGGAGTCACAATGAGCAGTTCTTC. This sequence joins TRBV30 and TRBJ2-1; D gene unclear. Germline CDR1 and CDR2: GTSNPN and SVGIG (reference sequence). The CDR3 length is 10 residues. V gave up 2 bases and J gave up 5 bases, with 1 base separating them.

This chain connects TRBV7-9 to TRBJ1-6; tentatively, D is TRBD1 (6 bases). The CDR3 has 15 amino acids. V was pared by 5 bases and J by 7 bases, with 15 bases between. Per germline, CDR1 SEHNR and CDR2 FQNEAQ (reference sequence). The CDR3 DNA follows: TGTGCCAGCAGCCTCACGGAGGGGGGGAATTCACCCCTCCACTTT. Translated, it gives CASSLTEGGNSPLHF.

The J gene is TRBJ1-6, the V gene TRBV2; TRBD1 matches at 9 bases. J was trimmed by 6 bases and V by 10 bases; bases with no gene match: 4. Germline CDR1 is SNHLY and CDR2 is FYNNEI. This CDR3 contains 13 residues. The CDR3 nucleotides read TGTGCCACGGACAGGGGTTTTAATTCACCCCTCCACTTT. It translates to CATDRGFNSPLHF. Filled out from reference TRBV2 and TRBJ1-6, the complete variable domain reads EPEVTQTPSHQVTQMGQEVILRCVPISNHLYFYWYRQILGQKVEFLVSFYNNEISEKSEIFDDQFSVERPDGSNFTLKIRSTKLEDSAMYFCATDRGFNSPLHFGNGTRLTVT.

This CDR3 reads CASSVVAEAGEQYF. CDR3 sequence (DNA): TGTGCCAGCAGCGTAGTAGCGGAGGCGGGCGAGCAGTACTTC. The chain combines TRBV9 with TRBJ2-7; D is perhaps TRBD2 (6 bases). Looked up from germline, CDR1 is SGDLS and CDR2 is YYNGEE. V lost 0 bases and J 6 bases, leaving 13 bases between the germline ends. This CDR3 has 14 residues.